These T cell receptor beta chains were read from a single sample in a study of CD8+ T cells in alopecia areata. TCRdb keeps only in-frame clones here, not all; method: immunoSEQ multiplex PCR. Of about 210,000 clones listed, approximately 57% are singletons. The input for sequencing was CD4+ T cells sorted from blood, taken at week 4, from a patient treated with tofacitinib. The origin of the receptors is a human donor with alopecia areata. Both conserved end residues are part of each CDR3. D genes are given only for firm matches. Clone size appears in some rows only: once, few, many, or a class for an expanded clone.

>-|-|TRBV9|TRBJ2-5
CASSVGGQETQYF
TGTGCCAGCAGCGTCGGCGGACAAGAGACCCAGTACTTC
>-|once|TRBV7-2|TRBJ2-7
CASSRDAVAGEQYF
TGTGCCAGCAGCCGAGACGCCGTCGCGGGCGAGCAGTACTTC
>-|-|TRBV25-1|TRBJ1-6
CASSEYRGKGRDSPLHF
TGTGCCAGCAGTGAATATCGGGGGAAAGGTAGAGATTCACCCCTCCACTTT
>-|once|TRBV9|TRBJ1-4
CASSAGSVGGLFF
TGTGCCAGCAGCGCGGGGAGTGTAGGGGGACTGTTTTTT
>-|few|TRBV15|TRBJ2-1
CATSRDITYNEQFF
TGTGCCACCAGCAGAGATATTACCTACAATGAGCAGTTCTTC
>TRBD2|-|TRBV5-1|TRBJ2-1
CASSLTSGVNNEQFF
TGCGCCAGCAGCCTTACTAGCGGGGTAAACAATGAGCAGTTCTTC
>TRBD1|-|TRBV11-1|TRBJ2-1
CASSSTGGSYNEQFF
TGTGCCAGCAGCTCCACAGGGGGTTCTTACAATGAGCAGTTCTTC
>-|few|TRBV18|TRBJ2-3
CASSPLDKSADTQYF
TGTGCCAGCTCACCCCTTGACAAATCTGCAGATACGCAGTATTTT
>TRBD1|-|TRBV9|TRBJ2-5
CASSVATGQGQETQYF
TGTGCCAGCAGCGTAGCTACGGGACAGGGGCAAGAGACCCAGTACTTC
>TRBD2|many|TRBV2|TRBJ2-5
CASSDSGTLQETQYF
TGTGCCAGCAGTGATAGCGGGACACTTCAAGAGACCCAGTACTTC
>TRBD1|-|TRBV25-1|TRBJ1-5
CASSKQGSGQPQHF
TGTGCCAGCAGCAAACAGGGGTCGGGTCAGCCCCAGCATTTT
>-|-|TRBV9|TRBJ2-1
CASSATSFPHNEQFF
TGTGCCAGCAGCGCGACTAGTTTCCCCCACAATGAGCAGTTCTTC
>-|-|TRBV7-3|TRBJ2-3
CASSLRATGAHTDTQYF
TGTGCCAGCAGCTTACGGGCCACGGGGGCCCACACAGATACGCAGTATTTT
>-|-|TRBV29-1|TRBJ1-6
CSVDPSGVSRRGSPLHF
TGCAGCGTTGACCCCTCGGGGGTGAGCCGGAGGGGTTCACCCCTCCACTTT
>-|-|TRBV5-1|TRBJ2-1
CASSLEAGGYNEQFF
TGCGCCAGCAGCTTGGAGGCAGGGGGGTACAATGAGCAGTTCTTC
>-|-|TRBV5-1|TRBJ2-5
CASSFSLVETQYF
TGCGCCAGCAGCTTTAGCCTAGTGGAGACCCAGTACTTC
>TRBD1|-|TRBV15|TRBJ2-5
CATSWAGQGLVQETQYF
TGTGCCACCAGCTGGGCAGGACAGGGGTTAGTCCAAGAGACCCAGTACTTC
>TRBD2|-|TRBV29-1|TRBJ2-7
CSVGGVLVYEQYF
TGCAGCGTGGGAGGGGTGCTAGTCTACGAGCAGTACTTC
>-|-|TRBV5-6|TRBJ1-4
CASRRSRDEKLFF
TGTGCCAGCAGACGCTCCAGGGATGAAAAACTGTTTTTT
>-|few|TRBV29-1|TRBJ2-7
CSAAANAYEQYF
TGCAGCGCTGCAGCCAACGCCTACGAGCAGTACTTC
>-|-|TRBV7-9|TRBJ2-7
CASSLASGAGEQYF
TGTGCCAGCAGCTTAGCGTCAGGGGCAGGGGAGCAGTACTTC
>-|-|TRBV4-3|TRBJ1-4
CASSQDLGEKLFF
TGCGCCAGCAGCCAAGATCTCGGTGAAAAACTGTTTTTT
>TRBD2|few|TRBV7-2|TRBJ2-1
CASSRSGGRYNEQFF
TGTGCCAGCAGCCGAAGCGGGGGAAGATACAATGAGCAGTTCTTC
>-|few|TRBV10-2|TRBJ1-5
CASGDAQPQHF
TGCGCCAGCGGGGACGCCCAGCCCCAGCATTTT
>-|-|TRBV7-2|TRBJ1-1
CASSPPGDGAFF
TGTGCCAGCAGCCCACCGGGAGATGGAGCTTTCTTT
>-|few|TRBV29-1|TRBJ1-1
CSVEIGPLLGTEAFF
TGCAGCGTTGAAATTGGCCCTCTACTGGGGACTGAAGCTTTCTTT